Included here is one T cell receptor (beta chain) sequence, with context. What it binds is unknown. Prior to sequencing, the ViraFEST assay stimulated PBMC with viral peptide pools, which expanded the antigen-specific CD4+ T cells. It was after approximately 11 days of culture that CD4+ T cells were isolated. In the vaccine recipients, nucleocapsid antibodies were negative and there was no prior SARS-CoV-2 infection. These data come from a study of vaccination effects on CD4 cells after COVID-19. The germline V gene has CDR1 MGHRA and CDR2 YSYEKL. CDR3 length: 15 residues. The V and J ends lost 0 bases and 4 bases respectively, with 12 bases between them. Profiled with immunoSEQ multiplex PCR; TCRdb holds only in-frame clones, not every one. The sample lists 35,000 to 45,000 clones, roughly 79% occurring once.

The V and J genes are TRBV4-1 and TRBJ1-2; D gene ambiguous. This TCR came from a human donor who received a COVID-19 vaccine. The source material was CD4+ T cells from PBMCs cultured with SARS-CoV-2 spike peptides, sampled before COVID-19 vaccination. In nucleotides, the CDR3 is TGCGCCAGCAGCCAAGACTACCTAGGTAGCTATGGCTACACCTTC. Translated: CASSQDYLGSYGYTF.